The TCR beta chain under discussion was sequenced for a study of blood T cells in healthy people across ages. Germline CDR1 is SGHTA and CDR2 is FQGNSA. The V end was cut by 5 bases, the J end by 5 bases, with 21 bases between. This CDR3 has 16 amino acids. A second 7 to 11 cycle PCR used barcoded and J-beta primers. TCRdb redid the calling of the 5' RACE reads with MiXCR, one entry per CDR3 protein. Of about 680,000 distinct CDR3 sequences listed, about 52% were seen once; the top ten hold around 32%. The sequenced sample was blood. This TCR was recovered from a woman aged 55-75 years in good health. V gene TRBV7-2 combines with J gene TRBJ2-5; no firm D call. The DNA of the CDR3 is TGTGCCAGCAGCGACCAACCCGACCCCTCAGTTGAGACCCAGTACTTC. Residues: CASSDQPDPSVETQYF.